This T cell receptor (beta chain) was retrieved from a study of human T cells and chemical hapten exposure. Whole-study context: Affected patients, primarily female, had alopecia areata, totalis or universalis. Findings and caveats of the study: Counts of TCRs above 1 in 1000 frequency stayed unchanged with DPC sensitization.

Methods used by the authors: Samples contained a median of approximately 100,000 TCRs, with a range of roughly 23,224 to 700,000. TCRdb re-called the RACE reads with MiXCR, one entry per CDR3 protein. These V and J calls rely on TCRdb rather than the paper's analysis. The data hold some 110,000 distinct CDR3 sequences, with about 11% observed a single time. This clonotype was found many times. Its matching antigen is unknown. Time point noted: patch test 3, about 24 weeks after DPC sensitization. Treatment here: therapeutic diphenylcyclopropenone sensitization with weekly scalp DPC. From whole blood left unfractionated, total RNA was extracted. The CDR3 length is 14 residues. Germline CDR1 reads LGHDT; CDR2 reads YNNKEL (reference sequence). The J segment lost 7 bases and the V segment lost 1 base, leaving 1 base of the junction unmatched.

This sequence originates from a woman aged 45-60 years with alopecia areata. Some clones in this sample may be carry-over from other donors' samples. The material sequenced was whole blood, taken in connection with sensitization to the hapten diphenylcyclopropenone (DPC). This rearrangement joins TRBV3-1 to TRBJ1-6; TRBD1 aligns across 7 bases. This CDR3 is CASSQVGQNSPLHF. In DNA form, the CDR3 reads TGTGCCAGCAGCCAAGTGGGACAGAATTCACCCCTCCACTTT.